This section outlines one T cell receptor beta chain sequence together with its context. The antigen is unknown. The immunoSEQ assay was v3.0, run at survey level. For every sample, sequencing targeted roughly 40,000-55,000 T-cell genomes. Sequenced by immunoSEQ multiplex PCR; TCRdb stores in-frame clones only, minus some. Altogether some 31,000 clones are present, more than 95% being singletons, with the ten largest covering approximately 3%. With 3 bases removed from V and 5 bases from J, the gap between germline ends came to 7 bases. This CDR3 region has 12 residues. Germline loops: CDR1 SGHVS, CDR2 FQNEAQ. The source of the sample is a study of long-term antiretroviral therapy in people with HIV. At the level of the study: The oldest samples precede the 2015 immediate-ART recommendation by about a decade.

The study, taken as a whole, reports: Dating from about 2004 to 2017, the blood was possibly obtained under older ART regimens. Dominating the repertoire at all time points were the clones that expanded before ART.

This TCR was recovered from a man aged 25-40 years with HIV. This specimen consisted of unsorted PBMCs, obtained 6.9 years after starting antiretroviral therapy. This chain uses TRBV7-8 with TRBJ1-1; no firm D call. Written as DNA, the CDR3 is TGTGCCAGCAGCTTTCGGTGGACTGAAGCTTTCTTT. Translation: CASSFRWTEAFF.